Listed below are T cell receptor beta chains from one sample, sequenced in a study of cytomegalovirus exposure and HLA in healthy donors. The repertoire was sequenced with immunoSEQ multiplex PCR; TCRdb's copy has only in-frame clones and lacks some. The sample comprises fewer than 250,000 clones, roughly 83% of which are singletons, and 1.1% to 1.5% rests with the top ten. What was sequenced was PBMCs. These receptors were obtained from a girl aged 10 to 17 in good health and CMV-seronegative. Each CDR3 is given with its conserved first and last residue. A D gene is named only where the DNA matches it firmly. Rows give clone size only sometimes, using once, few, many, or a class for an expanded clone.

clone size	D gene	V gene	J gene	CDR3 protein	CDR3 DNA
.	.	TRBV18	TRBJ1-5	CASASEGGIVGNQPQHF	TGTGCCAGCGCTAGCGAGGGGGGGATTGTTGGCAATCAGCCCCAGCATTTT
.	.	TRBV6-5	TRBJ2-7	CASGQVSPYEQYF	TGTGCCAGCGGTCAGGTATCCCCCTACGAGCAGTACTTC
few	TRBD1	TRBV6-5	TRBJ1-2	CASSVQGARGYTF	TGTGCCAGCAGTGTACAGGGGGCGCGTGGCTACACCTTC
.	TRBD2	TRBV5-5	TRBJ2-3	CASSFLKTSGTDTQYF	TGTGCCAGCAGCTTCCTAAAGACTAGCGGCACAGATACGCAGTATTTT
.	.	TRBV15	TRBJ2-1	CATSRADLGSEQFF	TGTGCCACCAGCAGAGCCGACCTGGGGAGTGAGCAGTTCTTC
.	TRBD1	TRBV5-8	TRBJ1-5	CASSLGTASNQPQHF	TGTGCCAGCAGCCTGGGGACAGCTAGCAATCAGCCCCAGCATTTT
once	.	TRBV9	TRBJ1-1	CASSVAAQAYTEAFF	TGTGCCAGCAGCGTAGCCGCACAGGCTTACACTGAAGCTTTCTTT
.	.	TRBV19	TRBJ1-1	CASKKIWRNTEAFF	TGTGCCAGTAAAAAGATCTGGAGGAACACTGAAGCTTTCTTT
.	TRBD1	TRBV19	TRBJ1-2	CASNNRGPPYGYTF	TGTGCCAGTAATAACAGGGGTCCCCCCTATGGCTACACCTTC
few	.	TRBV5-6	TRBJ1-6	CASSPGRGTYNSPLHF	TGTGCCAGCAGCCCAGGCCGGGGAACCTATAATTCACCCCTCCACTTT
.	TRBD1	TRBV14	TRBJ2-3	CASSQLRTGDTDTQYF	TGTGCCAGCAGCCAACTGCGGACAGGAGACACAGATACGCAGTATTTT
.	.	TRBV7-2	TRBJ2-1	CASSPGTSGEQFF	TGTGCCAGCAGCCCCGGGACTTCTGGAGAGCAGTTCTTC
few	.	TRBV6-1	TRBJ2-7	CASSEGGSYEQYF	TGTGCCAGCAGTGAAGGAGGATCCTACGAGCAGTACTTC
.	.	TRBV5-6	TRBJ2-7	CASSLVGLLSYEQYF	TGTGCCAGCAGCTTGGTAGGACTTCTATCCTACGAGCAGTACTTC
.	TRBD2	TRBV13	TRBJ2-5	CASSYSGTGQETQYF	TGTGCCAGCAGCTATAGCGGGACGGGTCAGGAGACCCAGTACTTC
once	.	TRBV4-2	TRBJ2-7	CASSQGINEQYF	TGTGCCAGCAGCCAAGGTATCAACGAGCAGTACTTC
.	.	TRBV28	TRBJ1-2	CASSSFLKGDYGYTF	TGTGCCAGCTCCTCCTTCCTGAAAGGGGACTATGGCTACACCTTC
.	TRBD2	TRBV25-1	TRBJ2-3	CASSYLAGGQGGTQYF	TGTGCCAGCAGCTACCTAGCGGGGGGCCAGGGTGGCACGCAGTATTTT
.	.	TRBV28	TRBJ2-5	CASGVRRGLGETQYF	TGTGCCAGCGGGGTCCGGAGGGGGCTGGGAGAGACCCAGTACTTC
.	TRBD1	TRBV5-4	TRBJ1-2	CASSLQGQGYGYTF	TGTGCCAGCAGCTTGCAGGGACAGGGGTATGGCTACACCTTC
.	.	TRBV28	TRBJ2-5	CASSSGVRQETQYF	TGTGCCAGCAGTTCGGGAGTTCGCCAAGAGACCCAGTACTTC
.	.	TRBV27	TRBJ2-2	CASSRLPTVRELFF	TGTGCCAGCAGCAGACTACCCACAGTGAGGGAGCTGTTTTTT
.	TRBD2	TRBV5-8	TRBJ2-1	CASSLRGTSALNEQFF	TGTGCCAGCAGCTTGAGGGGGACTAGCGCCCTCAATGAGCAGTTCTTC
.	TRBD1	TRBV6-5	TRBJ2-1	CASSRYRGSNEQFF	TGTGCCAGCAGTAGATACAGGGGTTCCAATGAGCAGTTCTTC
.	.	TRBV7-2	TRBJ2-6	CGTRTGKSPGANVLTF	TGTGGCACCCGAACAGGGAAAAGTCCTGGGGCCAACGTCCTGACTTTC
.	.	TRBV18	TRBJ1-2	CASSPMEYGYTF	TGTGCCAGCTCACCAATGGAGTATGGCTACACCTTC
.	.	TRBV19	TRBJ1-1	CASSIVEGENTEAFF	TGTGCCAGTAGTATAGTAGAGGGAGAGAACACTGAAGCTTTCTTT
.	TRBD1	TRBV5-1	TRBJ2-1	CASKTDRGRFDEQFF	TGCGCCAGCAAAACGGACAGGGGCCGATTTGATGAGCAGTTCTTC
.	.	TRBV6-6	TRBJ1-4	CASSPQTYQGREKLFF	TGTGCCAGCAGTCCTCAAACATACCAGGGGCGGGAAAAACTGTTTTTT
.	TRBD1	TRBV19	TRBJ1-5	CASSIRTGSYNQPQHF	TGTGCCAGTAGTATTAGGACAGGGTCTTACAATCAGCCCCAGCATTTT
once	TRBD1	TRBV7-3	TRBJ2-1	CASSRGQGAFNEQFF	TGTGCCAGCAGCAGGGGACAGGGGGCCTTCAATGAGCAGTTCTTC
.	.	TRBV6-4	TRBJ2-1	CASSPTSYNEQFF	TGTGCCAGCAGCCCGACTTCCTACAATGAGCAGTTCTTC
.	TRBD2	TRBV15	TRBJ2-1	CATGTRSSYNEQFF	TGTGCCACCGGGACTAGGAGCTCCTACAATGAGCAGTTCTTC
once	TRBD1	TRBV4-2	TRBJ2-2	CASSLPAGTGAGELFF	TGTGCCAGCAGCCTCCCCGCCGGGACAGGTGCTGGGGAGCTGTTTTTT
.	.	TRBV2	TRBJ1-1	CASKTRGRGVADTEAFF	TGTGCCAGCAAAACCCGGGGCAGGGGAGTTGCGGACACTGAAGCTTTCTTT
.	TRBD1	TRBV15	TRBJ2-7	CATSLQGAGLGEQYF	TGTGCCACCAGCCTCCAGGGGGCGGGGTTAGGCGAGCAGTACTTC
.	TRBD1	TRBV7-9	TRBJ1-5	CASSSGGGQPQHF	TGTGCCAGCAGCTCAGGGGGCGGTCAGCCCCAGCATTTT